The sequence of this TCR beta chain was determined in a study of blood T cell repertoires in COVID-19 (dated by TCRdb to 2020 to 2022). For context, the study as a whole: Samples covering the acute and convalescent phases of COVID-19 were provided by collaborators in the United States, Italy and Spain. The prospective study material was composed of cDNA or gDNA derived from T cells, B-cell-depleted T cells, or PBMCs. Subjects who had been exposed to COVID-19, were actively infected with it, or had recovered from it provided the deeply sampled blood TCRbeta repertoires that made up the dataset. The repertoires were made available in a free public database intended to serve as a resource for research on the immune response to SARS-CoV-2. The samples were drawn from the first 160 participants of the ongoing ImmuneRACE study and from about 1,200 subjects provided by 6 global collaborators. The sample metadata nearly always contained a de-identified subject ID, COVID-19 status, age in years and sex. Where HLA class I and class II types were available, the types were taken from metadata supplied by the sample provider, not from assay-based typing. Overall study outcomes, separate from this receptor: How much clinical and demographic metadata was included differed by source and by participant, and the metadata was provided uncurated.

Comment on this clone: The specificity of this receptor is unknown. It has no much larger one-base neighbor in the sample; base qualities were not kept.

One collaborating source in Seattle enrolled patients during active infection and followed them longitudinally through the course of disease. Each collaborating institution followed its own protocols to collect whole blood in K2EDTA tubes. Collaborator samples were shipped for TCRbeta analysis as frozen whole blood, isolated PBMCs, or DNA extracted from either sample type. Its CDR3 holds 14 amino acids, cysteine through phenylalanine. The CDR3 DNA has 42 bases and is translated from base 1. Cut back by 3 bases and 9 bases, the V and J ends lie 12 bases apart. The germline V gene provides CDR1 SNHLY and CDR2 FYNNEI. TCRbeta CDR3 regions were amplified from genomic DNA using the immunoSEQ Assay, a bias-controlled multiplex PCR. Per the source publication's procedure: Nucleated cell counts per sample were estimated from amplification of reference gene primers within the assay. To quantify the absolute abundance of each unique TCRbeta CDR3 rearrangement, sequence reads were collapsed and filtered. Productive Simpson clonality was computed per sample as the square root of Simpson's diversity index over productive rearrangements. In TCRdb, the immuneACCESS table is reduced to in-frame sequences with V and J assigned. These tables do not hold every clone; where another copy was compared, an unresolved V gene accounts for under half, and the others remain unexplained. The D gene and trimming were derived from the DNA, and the V and J assignments and clone size from that table. This sample comprises about 230,000 clones, roughly 85% of them detected only once. 4% to 6% of the sample belongs to the ten largest clones.

The sample taken for sequencing was peripheral blood. The TCR originated in a man aged 50 to 60 with COVID-19, enrolled during active disease. The sequence is built from TRBV2 and TRBJ1-6; TRBD1 could be the D gene, as 6 bases match. The CDR3 reads as follows: CASSEGGGVSPLHF. The DNA reads TGTGCCAGCAGTGAGGGGGGGGGCGTTTCACCCCTCCACTTT.